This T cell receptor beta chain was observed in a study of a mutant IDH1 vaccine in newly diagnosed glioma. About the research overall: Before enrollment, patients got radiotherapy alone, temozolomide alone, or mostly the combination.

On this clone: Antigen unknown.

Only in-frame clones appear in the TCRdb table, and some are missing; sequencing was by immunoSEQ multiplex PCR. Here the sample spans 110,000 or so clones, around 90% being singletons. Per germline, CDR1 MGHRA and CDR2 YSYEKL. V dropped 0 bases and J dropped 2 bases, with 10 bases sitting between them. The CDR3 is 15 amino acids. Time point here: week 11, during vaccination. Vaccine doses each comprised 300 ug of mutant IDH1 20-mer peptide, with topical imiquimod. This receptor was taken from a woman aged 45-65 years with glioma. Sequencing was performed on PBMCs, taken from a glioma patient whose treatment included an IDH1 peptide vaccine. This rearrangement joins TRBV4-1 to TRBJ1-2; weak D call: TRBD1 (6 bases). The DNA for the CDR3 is TGCGCCAGCAGCCAAGATCCAGGGGTCAACTATGGCTACACCTTC. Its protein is CASSQDPGVNYGYTF.